This T cell receptor beta chain came from a study of tumor-infiltrating lymphocytes in oesophageal squamous cell carcinoma (dated by TCRdb to about 2016). Remarks on this clonotype: Its antigen specificity is not known. Base qualities are not provided; no much larger clone lies one nucleotide away.

Receptor libraries were prepared by PCR. Sequencer: Illumina HiSeq 2000. TCRdb reprocessing: public reads trimmed at Q25 with fastp, clones called with MiXCR, in-frame beta chains kept. Rows with a matching CDR3 protein are joined into one entry that keeps the most common DNA and genes. This sample gives some 14,000 distinct CDR3 sequences in total; under 60% of them show up just once. The ten most abundant clones make up around 13% of the sample. The germline V and J ends show losses of 10 bases and 4 bases respectively, and no gene match explains 10 bases of the junction. The CDR3 sequence holds 14 residues, the cysteine and phenylalanine included. Only the CDR3 DNA stays, 42 bases, in frame from base 1.

The sequenced material came from blood. Recombination joined TRBV12-3 or TRBV12-4 with TRBJ2-1, with 7 bases matching TRBD1. The receptor comes from a male donor with esophageal squamous cell carcinoma. The bases are TGTGCCATCACCTTAGAGGGGGCTTACAATGAGCAGTTCTTC. Translation gives CAITLEGAYNEQFF.